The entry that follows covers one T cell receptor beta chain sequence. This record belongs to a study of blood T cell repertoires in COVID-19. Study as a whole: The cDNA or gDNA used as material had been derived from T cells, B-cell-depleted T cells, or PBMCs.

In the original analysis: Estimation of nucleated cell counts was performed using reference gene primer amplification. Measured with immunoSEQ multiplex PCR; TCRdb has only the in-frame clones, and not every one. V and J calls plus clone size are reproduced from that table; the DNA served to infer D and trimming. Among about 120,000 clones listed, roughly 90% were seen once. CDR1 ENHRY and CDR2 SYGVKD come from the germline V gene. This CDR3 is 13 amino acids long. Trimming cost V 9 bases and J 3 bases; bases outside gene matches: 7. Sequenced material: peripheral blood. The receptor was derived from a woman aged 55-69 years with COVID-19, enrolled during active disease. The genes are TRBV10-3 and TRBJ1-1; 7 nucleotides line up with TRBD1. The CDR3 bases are TGTGCCATTAACACAGGGGCCTACACTGAAGCTTTCTTT. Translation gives CAINTGAYTEAFF.